This T cell receptor (beta chain) was identified during a study of shared clonotypes between healthy human individuals. TCRdb keeps only in-frame clones here, not all; method: immunoSEQ multiplex PCR. The repertoire holds 2 million to 2.5 million clones, with under 97% as singletons. Germline CDR1 is SGHDN and CDR2 is FVKESK. The V gene end was trimmed by 4 bases and the J gene end by 3 bases; junction bases not matched to a gene: 12. This CDR3 contains 17 residues. Healthy HIV-negative adults without recent acute infections or vaccinations served as donors. V is TRBV14 and J is TRBJ2-1; 7 positions agree with TRBD2. The sequence came from a man between 18 and 35 years old in good health. Sequences were obtained from naive CD4+ T cells sorted from blood. The subset here: CD45RA+ positively selected. CDR3 region: CASSPRGAGEVYNEQFF. CDR3 DNA sequence: TGTGCCAGCAGCCCCCGGGGTGCGGGAGAGGTCTACAATGAGCAGTTCTTC. Based on the CDR3 plus reference TRBV14 and TRBJ2-1, the full variable domain is EAGVTQFPSHSVIEKGQTVTLRCDPISGHDNLYWYRRVMGKEIKFLLHFVKESKQDESGMPNNRFLAERTGGTYSTLKVQPAELEDSGVYFCASSPRGAGEVYNEQFFGPGTRLTVL.